These 17 T cell receptor beta chains share one sample of origin, sequenced in a study of blood T cell repertoires in COVID-19. TCRdb keeps only in-frame clones here, not all; method: immunoSEQ multiplex PCR. The sample shows over 250,000 clones, about 90% of them seen only once. The specimen sequenced was PBMCs or T cells enriched from blood (not recorded which). The source of these receptors is a woman in her fifties or sixties who had recovered from COVID-19.

The chain carries TRBV6-6 and TRBJ2-1; TRBD1 is a possible D gene (5 bases). The germline V gene has CDR1 MNHNY and CDR2 SVGAGI (reference sequence). CDR3 length: 14 amino acids. Trimming cost V 4 bases and J 2 bases, with 9 bases left between them. CDR3 loop: CASSFPDTYNEQFF. CDR3 DNA sequence: TGTGCCAGCAGTTTCCCGGACACCTACAATGAGCAGTTCTTC.

This rearrangement joins TRBV11-2 to TRBJ2-7, with D hard to call. CDR1 and CDR2 (germline): SGHAT, FQNNGV. The CDR3 contains 13 residues. Trimming left V 0 bases short and J 1 base short, with 4 bases between. The CDR3 loop reads CASSLDQSYEQYF. CDR3 DNA sequence: TGTGCCAGCAGCTTAGATCAGTCCTACGAGCAGTACTTC.

This chain uses TRBV5-8 with TRBJ1-2, with a tentative D call TRBD1 (6 bases). Per germline, CDR1 SGHTS and CDR2 YDEGEE. The length of the CDR3 is 15 residues. With 0 bases removed from V and 1 base from J, the gap between germline ends came to 10 bases. The CDR3 loop is CASSLGTAFNYGYTF. For the CDR3, the DNA is TGTGCCAGCAGCTTGGGGACAGCTTTTAACTATGGCTACACCTTC.

This rearrangement joins TRBV5-6 to TRBJ1-1, with D unclear. The CDR3 runs 15 residues. V lost 4 bases and J 0 bases, leaving 13 bases between the germline ends. Germline values: CDR1 SGHDT, CDR2 YYEEEE. The CDR3: CASSQDLVVNTEAFF. The CDR3 bases are TGTGCCAGCAGCCAAGACTTGGTGGTGAACACTGAAGCTTTCTTT.

This sequence joins TRBV5-1 and TRBJ1-1; 7 bases align to TRBD1. The CDR3 runs 15 residues. Trimming removed 0 bases from V and 4 bases from J; junction bases left unmatched: 6. CDR1 and CDR2 from the germline V gene are SGHRS and YFSETQ. The CDR3 sequence is CASSLAIRDSTEAFF. The CDR3 DNA reads TGCGCCAGCAGCTTGGCGATCCGGGACAGCACTGAAGCTTTCTTT.

The V and J genes are TRBV19 and TRBJ1-5; perhaps TRBD1 as D (6 bases). Germline V gene lookup returns CDR1 LNHDA and CDR2 SQIVND (reference sequence). Trimming took off 8 bases at V and 4 bases at J, with 12 bases between the two ends. The CDR3 covers 13 residues. CDR3 bases: TGTGCCAGTCACGGGACACCGAATCAGCCCCAGCATTTT. The encoded protein is CASHGTPNQPQHF.

The V call is TRBV6-1, the J call TRBJ1-2; TRBD1 is a possible D gene (5 bases). CDR1 MNHNS and CDR2 SASEGT come from the germline V gene. This CDR3 is built from 15 residues. V lost 3 bases and J lost 8, with 19 bases in between. CDR3 sequence: CASSETGHPKEGYTF. CDR3 coding DNA: TGTGCCAGCAGTGAGACCGGACATCCTAAGGAAGGCTACACCTTC.

V usage is TRBV6-4 and J usage is TRBJ2-3, with a tentative D call TRBD2 (7 bases). The V gene lost 4 bases and the J gene lost 5 bases, with 16 bases spanning the gap. The germline CDR1 and CDR2 sequences are MRHNA and SNTAGT. There are 15 residues in the CDR3. The CDR3 region is CASSVQGGGKDTQYF. The CDR3 coding sequence is TGTGCCAGCAGTGTTCAAGGGGGGGGGAAAGATACGCAGTATTTT.

V usage is TRBV19 and J usage is TRBJ2-3; 7 bases are shared with TRBD1. This CDR3 region has 15 residues. V gave up 8 bases and J gave up 2 bases; unmatched junction bases: 10. Germline V CDR1 and CDR2: LNHDA, SQIVND (reference sequence). The CDR3 is CASSDRAFPTDTQYF. The DNA of the CDR3 is TGTGCCAGTTCCGACAGGGCTTTTCCCACAGATACGCAGTATTTT.

The chain employs TRBV10-3 and TRBJ1-3; tentatively, D is TRBD1 (5 bases). The V gene lost 6 bases and the J gene lost 0 bases, with 6 bases spanning the gap. This CDR3 contains 13 residues. Germline V gene sequence: CDR1 ENHRY, CDR2 SYGVKD. CDR3: CAIRTASGNTIYF. The CDR3, as DNA: TGTGCCATCAGGACAGCCTCTGGAAACACCATATATTTT.

This clone was seen a handful of times. The genes are TRBV7-8 and TRBJ2-1; 11 nucleotides match TRBD2. Germline V gives CDR1 SGHVS, CDR2 FQNEAQ. J gave up 9 bases and V 2 bases, and 9 bases lay outside the gene matches. CDR3 length: 16 amino acids. The CDR3 DNA reads as TGTGCCAGCAGCTTAACACAACTAGCGGGAGTGGGTGAGCAGTTCTTC. This gives the protein CASSLTQLAGVGEQFF.

A single count supports this clone. The DNA of the CDR3 is TGTGCCAGCAGGCCCGGGGCTTTCTTT. It is translated as CASRPGAFF. The chain joins TRBV9 to TRBJ1-1; D is ambiguous. V was cut by 5 bases and J by 11 bases, with 7 bases left in between. The CDR3 is made up of 9 amino acids. CDR1 is SGDLS, CDR2 YYNGEE, per germline.

The chain combines TRBV24-1 with TRBJ2-1; D possibly corresponds to TRBD2 (6 bases). Trimming shortened V by 1 base and J by 9 bases, and 12 bases separated the two germline ends. The CDR3 covers 14 residues. Per germline, CDR1 KGHDR and CDR2 SFDVKD. The CDR3 reads CATSDFPPRGEQFF. The DNA for the CDR3 is TGTGCCACCAGTGATTTTCCCCCGCGGGGTGAGCAGTTCTTC.

This sequence joins TRBV7-9 and TRBJ2-3; possible D gene TRBD2, 6 bases. This CDR3 has 14 amino acids. Trimming removed 7 bases at V and 0 bases at J, with 11 bases between. Germline V gene lookup returns CDR1 SEHNR and CDR2 FQNEAQ (reference sequence). The DNA for the CDR3 is TGTGCCAGCAACGATGGGACTAGCACAGATACGCAGTATTTT. Amino acids: CASNDGTSTDTQYF.

The rearrangement uses TRBV3-1 (or the pseudogene TRBV3-2) and TRBJ1-5, with D unresolved. CDR3 length: 16 amino acids. Germline CDR1 is LGHDT and CDR2 is YNNKEL (reference sequence). With 1 base removed from V and 7 bases from J, the gap between germline ends came to 17 bases. CDR3 protein: CASSQGRRPRRQPQHF. The CDR3 nucleotides are TGTGCCAGCAGCCAAGGTCGGAGGCCCCGAAGGCAGCCCCAGCATTTT.

CDR3 sequence: CASSLQGDEQYF. The CDR3 nucleotides are TGTGCCAGCTCACTACAGGGTGACGAGCAGTACTTC. This rearrangement joins TRBV18 to TRBJ2-7, with a weak D call TRBD1 (6 bases). Germline V CDR1 and CDR2: KGHSH, LQKENI. Trimming removed 4 bases at V and 5 bases at J, with 9 bases between. This CDR3 region has 12 residues.

A single count supports this clone. The chain joins TRBV4-1 to TRBJ2-1, with 7 nucleotides matching TRBD2. From germline, CDR1 is MGHRA and CDR2 YSYEKL. CDR3 size: 17 residues. Trimming at V came to 1 base and at J to 1 base, leaving 7 bases not matched to a gene. The CDR3 bases are TGCGCCAGCAGCCAAGGGGTGACGCGGGAGTCCTACAATGAGCAGTTCTTC. This translates into CASSQGVTRESYNEQFF.